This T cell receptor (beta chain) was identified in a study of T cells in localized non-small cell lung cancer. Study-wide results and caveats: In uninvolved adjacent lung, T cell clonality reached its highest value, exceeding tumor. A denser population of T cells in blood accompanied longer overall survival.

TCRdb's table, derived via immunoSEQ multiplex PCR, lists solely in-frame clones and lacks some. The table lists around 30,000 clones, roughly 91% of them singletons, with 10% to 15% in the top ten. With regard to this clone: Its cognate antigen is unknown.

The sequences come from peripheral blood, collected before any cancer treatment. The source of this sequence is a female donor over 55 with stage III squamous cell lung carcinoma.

CDR3 DNA sequence: TGTGCCAGCTCACCGGACAGGAAGAACATTCAGTACTTC. This codes for CASSPDRKNIQYF. The V gene is TRBV18, the J gene TRBJ2-4; TRBD1 aligns across 7 bases. Germline CDR1 KGHSH, CDR2 LQKENI. The CDR3 is 13 amino acids. The V segment lost 3 bases and the J segment 7 bases; nucleotides outside the gene matches: 3.